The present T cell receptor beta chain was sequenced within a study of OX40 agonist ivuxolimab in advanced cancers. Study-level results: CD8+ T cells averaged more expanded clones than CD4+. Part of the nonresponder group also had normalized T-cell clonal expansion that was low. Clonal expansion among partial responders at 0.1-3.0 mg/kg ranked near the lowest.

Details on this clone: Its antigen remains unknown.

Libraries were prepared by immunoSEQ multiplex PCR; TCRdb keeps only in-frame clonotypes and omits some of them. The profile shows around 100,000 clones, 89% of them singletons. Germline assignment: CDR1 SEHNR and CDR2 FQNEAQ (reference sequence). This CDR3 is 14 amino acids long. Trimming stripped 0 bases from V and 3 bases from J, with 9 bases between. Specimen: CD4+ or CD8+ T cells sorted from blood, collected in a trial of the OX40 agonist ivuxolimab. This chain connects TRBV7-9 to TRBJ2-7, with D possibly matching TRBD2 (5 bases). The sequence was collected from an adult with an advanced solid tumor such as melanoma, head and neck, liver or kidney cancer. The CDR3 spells CASSLAGSSYEQYF. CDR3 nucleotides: TGTGCCAGCAGCTTAGCGGGGAGCAGCTACGAGCAGTACTTC.